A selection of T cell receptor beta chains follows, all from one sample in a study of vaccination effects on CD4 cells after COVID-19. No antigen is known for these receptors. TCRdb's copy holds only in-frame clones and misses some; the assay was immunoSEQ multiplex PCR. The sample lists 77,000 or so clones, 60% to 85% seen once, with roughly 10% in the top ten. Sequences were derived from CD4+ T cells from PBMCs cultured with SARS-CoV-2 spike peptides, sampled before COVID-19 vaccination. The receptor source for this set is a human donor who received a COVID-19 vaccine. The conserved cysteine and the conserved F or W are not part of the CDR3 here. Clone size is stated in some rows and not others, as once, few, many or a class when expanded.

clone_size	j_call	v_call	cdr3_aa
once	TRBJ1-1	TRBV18	ASSLRVVNTEAF
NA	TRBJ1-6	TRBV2	ASSTRDGVGSPLH
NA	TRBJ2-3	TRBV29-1	SVSAVAGGPDTQY
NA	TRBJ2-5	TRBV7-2	ASSLAGEAETQY
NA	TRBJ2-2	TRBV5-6	ASSPDSANTGELF
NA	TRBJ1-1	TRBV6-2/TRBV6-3	ASSYRVNTEAF
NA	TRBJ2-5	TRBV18	ASSPPVMGGETQY
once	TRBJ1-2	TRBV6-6	ASSPGAYYGYT
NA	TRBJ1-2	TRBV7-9	ASSILQGNGYT
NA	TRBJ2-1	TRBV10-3	AITGDGYNEQF
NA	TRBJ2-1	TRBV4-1	ASSPSVGRLEQF
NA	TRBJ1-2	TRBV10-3	AISESGAGGHQRGYT
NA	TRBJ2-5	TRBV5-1	ASSLGVETQY
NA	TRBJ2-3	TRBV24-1	ATYRSSTDTQY
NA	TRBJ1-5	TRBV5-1	ASRSGPTQPQH
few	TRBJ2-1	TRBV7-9	ASRYSGAWEQF
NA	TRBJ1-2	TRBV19	ASSKLNPTSYGYT
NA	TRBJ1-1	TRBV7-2	ASSLRTNTEAF
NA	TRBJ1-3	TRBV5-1	ASSLVGSVEGNTIY
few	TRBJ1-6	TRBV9	ASSPDNSNSPLH
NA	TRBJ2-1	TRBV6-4	ASSPSGRLNEQF
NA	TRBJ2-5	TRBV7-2	ASSLGGTSGGVYQETQY
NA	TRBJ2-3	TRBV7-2	ASSLTGRAMLY
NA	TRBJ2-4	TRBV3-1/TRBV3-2	ASSRGGGAKNIQY
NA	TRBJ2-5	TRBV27	ASGHQRETQY
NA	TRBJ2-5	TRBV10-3	AITAGGSIETQY
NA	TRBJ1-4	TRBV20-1	SASQGVGNEKLF
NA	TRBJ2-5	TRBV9	ASSGGNRVETQY
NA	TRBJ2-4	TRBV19	ASSPQRGLAKNIQY
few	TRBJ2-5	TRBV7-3	ASSLRASGGQETQY
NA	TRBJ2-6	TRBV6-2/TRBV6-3	ASSWRDRGLSGANVLT
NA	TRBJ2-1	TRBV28	ASSLRTPAGWQF
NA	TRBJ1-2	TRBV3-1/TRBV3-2	ASSQVVGDGYT
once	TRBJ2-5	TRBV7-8	ASSFVTGVETQY
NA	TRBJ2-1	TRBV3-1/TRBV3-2	ASSQVGSGWEF
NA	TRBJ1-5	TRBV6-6	ASSQQGPNQPQH
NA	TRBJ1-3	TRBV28	ASSSPGGKRDTIY
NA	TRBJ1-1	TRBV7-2	ASSDDSTGFTEAF
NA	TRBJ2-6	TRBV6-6	ASSCSRDSGANVLT
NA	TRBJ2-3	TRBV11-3	ASSSGLAGPSTDTQY
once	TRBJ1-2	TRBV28	ASSSRDRGPPYGYT
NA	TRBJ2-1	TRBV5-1	ASSGMGPDNEQF
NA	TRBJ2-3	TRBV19	ASSQDNTDTQY
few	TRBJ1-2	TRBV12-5	ASERGTGNYGYT
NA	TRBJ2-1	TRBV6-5	ASRRTPTTYNEQF
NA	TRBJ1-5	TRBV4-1	ASSQGLTNQPQH
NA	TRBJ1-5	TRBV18	ASSPNGGDQPQH
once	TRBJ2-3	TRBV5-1	ASSGGLAGGTDTQY
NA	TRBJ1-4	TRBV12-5	ASGSGTTGGNEKLF
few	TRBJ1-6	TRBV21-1	ASSIKENSPLH
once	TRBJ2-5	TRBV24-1	ATSDSSPTQNPETQY
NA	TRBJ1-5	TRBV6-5	ASRPSGLQTTN
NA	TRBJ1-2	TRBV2	ASSEGQLAGFNGYT